The rows below give T cell receptor beta chains drawn from one sample of a study of blood T cell repertoires in COVID-19. Here immunoSEQ multiplex PCR was the method, and the copy in TCRdb shows in-frame clones only, minus some. The table lists roughly 350,000 clones, 92% of them singletons. Sequenced input: PBMCs or T cells enriched from blood (not recorded which). These receptors all stem from a woman aged 25 to 39 who had recovered from COVID-19. CDR3s include the opening cysteine and the closing phenylalanine or tryptophan. The D gene is left open where the match is weak. Clone size is given for some rows only: seen once, a few or many times, or a class if the clone is expanded.

clone size	D gene	J gene	V gene	CDR3 protein	CDR3 DNA
.	.	TRBJ2-5	TRBV5-1	CASSLARQTETQYF	TGCGCCAGCAGCTTGGCCAGACAAACTGAGACCCAGTACTTC
.	.	TRBJ1-1	TRBV27	CASSPLTGPEAFF	TGTGCCAGCAGTCCTCTGACAGGTCCTGAAGCTTTCTTT
.	.	TRBJ2-5	TRBV7-2	CASSHLQEKETQYF	TGTGCCAGCAGCCACCTTCAGGAAAAAGAGACCCAGTACTTC
.	.	TRBJ2-1	TRBV27	CASSSAGGFWEQFF	TGTGCCAGCAGCTCCGCAGGAGGATTCTGGGAGCAGTTCTTC
.	TRBD1	TRBJ2-1	TRBV10-3	CAIREQGTSASEQFF	TGTGCCATCAGAGAACAGGGGACGAGTGCTAGTGAGCAGTTCTTC
.	.	TRBJ1-2	TRBV4-1	CASRDPRGGGNSGYTF	TGCGCCAGCAGGGATCCGAGGGGAGGGGGAAATAGTGGCTACACCTTC
.	TRBD1	TRBJ2-7	TRBV9	CASSVTDRGHPGYEQYF	TGTGCCAGCAGCGTCACCGACAGGGGCCATCCCGGCTACGAGCAGTACTTC
.	.	TRBJ2-1	TRBV7-3	CASSLEGRTSYNEQFF	TGTGCCAGCAGCTTAGAAGGGAGGACCTCCTACAATGAGCAGTTCTTC
.	.	TRBJ2-7	TRBV27	CASSLAPLTYEQYF	TGTGCCAGCAGTTTAGCGCCCCTCACCTACGAGCAGTACTTC
.	.	TRBJ1-1	TRBV19	CASSIDRSVRGAFF	TGTGCCAGTAGTATAGATCGGTCGGTTCGCGGAGCTTTCTTT
.	TRBD2	TRBJ2-3	TRBV5-4	CASSLTLAGITSGTDTQYF	TGTGCCAGCAGCTTAACCCTAGCGGGGATAACGTCTGGCACAGATACGCAGTATTTT
.	.	TRBJ2-1	TRBV24-1	CATSVYGGTPYNEQFF	TGTGCCACCAGTGTATATGGGGGCACCCCCTACAATGAGCAGTTCTTC
.	TRBD1	TRBJ1-5	TRBV3-1/TRBV3-2	CASSQGGTGGSQPQHF	TGTGCCAGCAGCCAAGGGGGGACAGGGGGCTCTCAGCCCCAGCATTTT
.	TRBD1	TRBJ1-3	TRBV5-6	CASSLSTRDSSGNTIYF	TGTGCCAGCAGCTTGTCGACCCGGGACAGCTCTGGAAACACCATATATTTT
.	.	TRBJ2-1	TRBV19	CASSIVPYSYNEQFF	TGTGCCAGTAGTATAGTCCCCTACTCCTACAATGAGCAGTTCTTC
.	.	TRBJ2-7	TRBV29-1	CSVVYGHRGEQYF	TGCAGCGTTGTGTACGGGCATAGAGGGGAGCAGTACTTC
.	TRBD2	TRBJ2-2	TRBV5-4	CASSNKAGLNTGELFF	TGTGCCAGCAGCAATAAAGCGGGACTCAACACCGGGGAGCTGTTTTTT
.	TRBD2	TRBJ2-7	TRBV18	CASSPPAGAYEQYF	TGTGCCAGCTCACCACCGGCGGGAGCCTACGAGCAGTACTTC
.	.	TRBJ2-5	TRBV28	CASSRNRGREGVETQYF	TGTGCCAGCAGTCGAAATAGAGGGAGAGAGGGCGTAGAGACCCAGTACTTC
.	TRBD1	TRBJ2-1	TRBV9	CASSPRQGSSGEQFF	TGTGCCAGCAGCCCCAGACAGGGGAGTTCTGGAGAGCAGTTCTTC
.	TRBD2	TRBJ2-1	TRBV11-2	CASSLEIAGGPSREQFF	TGTGCCAGCAGCTTAGAAATAGCGGGAGGGCCGTCTCGTGAGCAGTTCTTC
.	.	TRBJ1-1	TRBV5-8	CASSLDRNTEAFF	TGTGCCAGCAGCTTGGACAGGAACACTGAAGCTTTCTTT
.	TRBD1	TRBJ2-7	TRBV19	CASKPQGQGTYEQYF	TGTGCCAGTAAACCGCAGGGACAGGGAACCTACGAGCAGTACTTC
.	.	TRBJ2-7	TRBV7-9	CASSPHYEQYF	TGTGCCAGCAGCCCCCACTACGAGCAGTACTTC
.	TRBD1	TRBJ2-3	TRBV28	CASSSSDRESDTQYF	TGTGCCAGCAGTTCCTCAGACAGGGAGTCAGATACGCAGTATTTT
.	.	TRBJ1-1	TRBV4-3	CASSQGDTEAFF	TGCGCCAGCAGCCAGGGAGACACTGAAGCTTTCTTT
.	.	TRBJ2-3	TRBV28	CASSTGSLRTDTQYF	TGTGCCAGCAGCACAGGGTCCCTTCGCACAGATACGCAGTATTTT
once	.	TRBJ1-1	TRBV7-9	CASSRLGEAFF	TGTGCCAGCAGCCGACTCGGGGAAGCTTTCTTT
.	.	TRBJ2-2	TRBV5-5	CASRRGSYGELFF	TGTGCCAGCAGACGGGGTAGTTACGGGGAGCTGTTTTTT
once	.	TRBJ2-1	TRBV27	CASSFQQSGEQFF	TGTGCCAGCAGTTTCCAACAAAGCGGTGAGCAGTTCTTC
.	.	TRBJ1-5	TRBV3-1/TRBV3-2	CASSQEGRNNQPQHF	TGTGCCAGCAGCCAAGAGGGGAGGAACAATCAGCCCCAGCATTTT
.	TRBD1	TRBJ1-1	TRBV10-3	CAITRDRGTEAFF	TGTGCCATCACGCGGGACAGGGGGACTGAAGCTTTCTTT
.	TRBD1	TRBJ1-2	TRBV7-9	CASSRRTGEGGYTF	TGTGCCAGCAGCAGGAGGACAGGGGAGGGTGGCTACACCTTC
.	.	TRBJ1-1	TRBV6-1	CASSEAQGRNTEAFF	TGTGCCAGCAGTGAAGCCCAGGGGCGGAACACTGAAGCTTTCTTT
.	.	TRBJ1-5	TRBV6-2/TRBV6-3	CASSQGRWSNQPQHF	TGTGCCAGCAGCCAAGGGAGGTGGAGCAATCAGCCCCAGCATTTT
few	.	TRBJ1-2	TRBV27	CASSQIPGGGYTF	TGTGCCAGCAGTCAGATACCGGGTGGGGGCTACACCTTC
.	TRBD2	TRBJ2-5	TRBV20-1	CSASGAGGPFETQYF	TGCAGTGCTAGTGGGGCGGGGGGGCCCTTCGAGACCCAGTACTTC